Below, 24 T cell receptor beta chains from the same sample are listed, as sequenced in a study of PD-1 blockade in classical Hodgkin lymphoma (dated by TCRdb to 2020 to 2022). Taken with the paper, the label for time point translates to: cycle 1 day 1 (C1D1), immediately before nivolumab initiation. Every trial patient had relapsed following autologous stem cell transplantation, and prior brentuximab vedotin exposure was what differed among cohorts A, B and C. The library was produced with the immunoSEQ multiplex PCR assay. TCRdb mirrors the immuneACCESS table, restricted to in-frame sequences. Some clones are absent from its copies; in checked studies, under half trace to an unresolved V gene, and the reason for the others is unknown. This sample holds about 12,000 clones; approximately 91% were observed only once. The leading ten clones occupy roughly a tenth of the sample. This specimen was peripheral blood mononuclear cells (PBMCs), taken at baseline. The receptors stem from a human donor with classical Hodgkin lymphoma.

The chain has TRBV18 and TRBJ1-5; TRBD1 matches at 7 bases. Germline CDR1 and CDR2: KGHSH and LQKENI. The CDR3 has 15 residues. V was pared by 4 bases and J by 3 bases, with 6 bases of the junction left unmatched. The CDR3 here is CASSRGTAYNQPQHF. CDR3 nucleotides: TGTGCCAGCTCACGAGGGACAGCTTACAATCAGCCCCAGCATTTT.

The J gene is TRBJ2-3, the V gene TRBV13; 7 positions match TRBD2. CDR1 is PRHDT and CDR2 is FYEKMQ in the germline V gene (reference sequence). J gave up 5 bases and V 2 bases, and 7 bases lay outside the gene matches. This CDR3 region has 15 residues. The CDR3 DNA is TGTGCCAGCAGCTTATACTCTGGGGGGGTAGATACGCAGTATTTT. Protein sequence: CASSLYSGGVDTQYF. The full variable domain, with the rest looked up from reference TRBV13 and TRBJ2-3, is AAGVIQSPRHLIKEKRETATLKCYPIPRHDTVYWYQQGPGQDPQFLISFYEKMQSDKGSIPDRFSAQQFSDYHSELNMSSLELGDSALYFCASSLYSGGVDTQYFGPGTRLTVL.

The chain joins TRBV9 to TRBJ2-1; D remains ambiguous. Between the trimmed V and J ends, which lost 1 base and 4 bases, there was a span of 9 bases. The CDR3 runs to 14 residues. Germline V CDR1 and CDR2: SGDLS, YYNGEE. The CDR3 is CASSVRTEYNEQFF. In DNA form, the CDR3 reads TGTGCCAGCAGCGTACGGACGGAGTACAATGAGCAGTTCTTC.

The chain joins TRBV6-6 to TRBJ1-6; no definite D call. Germline-derived CDR1 and CDR2 are MNHNY and SVGAGI (reference sequence). V was cut by 0 bases and J by 7 bases, with 13 bases left in between. This CDR3 has 16 residues. The CDR3 nucleotides read TGTGCCAGCAGTTACTCGAGCGGGAGAATGAATTCACCCCTCCACTTT. It specifies CASSYSSGRMNSPLHF.

J is TRBJ2-7 and V is TRBV5-1, with D tentatively TRBD1 (5 bases). The CDR3 runs to 14 residues. CDR1 is SGHRS and CDR2 is YFSETQ in the germline V gene. V dropped 1 base and J dropped 1 base, with 9 bases sitting between them. The CDR3 region has the DNA TGCGCCAGCAGCTTGTCCCCAGGGTCCTACGAGCAGTACTTC. Translating gives CASSLSPGSYEQYF.

The chain recombines TRBV5-4 with TRBJ2-1; a weak D match, TRBD2 (7 bases). The CDR3 totals 14 residues. In germline, CDR1 is SGHNT, CDR2 YYREEE (reference sequence). The V gene lost 1 base and the J gene lost 6 bases, with 11 bases spanning the gap. The CDR3 coding sequence is TGTGCCAGCAGCTTGAAGGCGGGGGCCAATGAGCAGTTCTTC. It encodes CASSLKAGANEQFF.

The chain carries TRBV5-6 and TRBJ1-4, with 7 positions matching TRBD1. V trimming: 3 bases; J trimming: 8 bases; junction bases outside the gene matches: 7. Germline V CDR1 and CDR2: SGHDT, YYEEEE. The CDR3 runs 14 residues. CDR3 DNA sequence: TGTGCCAGCAGCTCGGACAGGTTGAGGGAAAAACTGTTTTTT. Its protein is CASSSDRLREKLFF.

This clone was counted a single time. The J gene is TRBJ2-2, the V gene TRBV4-1; D unresolved. V shed 0 bases and J shed 6 bases, with 17 bases lying between them. This CDR3 contains 17 residues. Looked up from germline, CDR1 is MGHRA and CDR2 is YSYEKL. The CDR3 spells CASSQESRRVSPGELFF. The DNA for the CDR3 is TGCGCCAGCAGCCAAGAGTCCCGACGGGTTTCCCCCGGGGAGCTGTTTTTT.

This chain uses TRBV5-1 with TRBJ2-7; D not resolved. CDR1 is SGHRS and CDR2 is YFSETQ in the germline V gene. CDR3 length: 15 amino acids. Trimming removed 0 bases at V and 0 bases at J, with 10 bases between. DNA for the CDR3: TGCGCCAGCAGCTTGGACAGCTCAAGCTCCTACGAGCAGTACTTC. Its translation is CASSLDSSSSYEQYF.

The rearrangement uses TRBV7-9 and TRBJ2-1, with D perhaps given as TRBD1 or TRBD2 (6 bases each). Per the germline V gene, CDR1 is SEHNR and CDR2 is FQNEAQ (reference sequence). V was cut by 6 bases and J by 6 bases, with 24 bases left in between. The CDR3 is 17 residues long. CDR3 sequence (DNA): TGTGCCAGCAGTTGGAAATCCCGGGGGCACTTGGGCAATGAGCAGTTCTTC. This gives the protein CASSWKSRGHLGNEQFF.

The V gene is TRBV6-5, the J gene TRBJ1-1, with 7 bases identical to TRBD1. The trim removed 0 bases at V and 8 bases at J, leaving 6 bases unmatched. The CDR3 spans 14 residues. Germline loops: CDR1 MNHEY, CDR2 SVGAGI. CDR3 DNA sequence: TGTGCCAGCAGTTACTCATTTAGGGGACAGGAAGCTTTCTTT. Its translation is CASSYSFRGQEAFF.

The V call is TRBV7-6, the J call TRBJ2-7, with D possibly TRBD1 on 6 matching bases. CDR1 is SGHVS, CDR2 FNYEAQ, per germline. The CDR3 consists of 14 residues. Trimming left V 6 bases short and J 5 bases short, with 17 bases between. CDR3: CASSASQGTHEQYF. The CDR3 DNA reads as TGTGCCAGCAGTGCTAGTCAGGGGACCCACGAGCAGTACTTC.

This clone was recorded only once. The genes are TRBV7-4 and TRBJ1-5, with D unclear. The ends were cut back, 5 bases at V and 0 bases at J, with 11 bases in the middle. Germline CDR1 and CDR2: SGHVT and SQSDAQ. The CDR3 is 15 amino acids. Written as DNA, the CDR3 is TGTGCCAGCAGCCCCCTTGGACCTAGCAATCAGCCCCAGCATTTT. Translation gives CASSPLGPSNQPQHF.

V usage is TRBV28 and J usage is TRBJ2-7; tentative D call: TRBD2 (5 bases). V was shortened by 3 bases and J by 2 bases, with 17 bases between the two germline ends. Germline assignment: CDR1 MDHEN and CDR2 SYDVKM. There are 16 residues in the CDR3. In DNA form, the CDR3 reads TGTGCCAGCAGTTTGGGGAGTTCAGGTCCGGCCTACGAGCAGTACTTC. Residues: CASSLGSSGPAYEQYF.

In this sample, this clone turned up once. This chain links TRBV5-1 with TRBJ2-5; 7 nucleotides match TRBD2. The CDR3 sequence is 15 residues long. CDR1 and CDR2 (germline): SGHRS, YFSETQ. Trimming cost V 4 bases and J 3 bases; bases outside gene matches: 9. CDR3 loop: CASSMRDYTKETQYF. For the CDR3, the DNA is TGCGCCAGCAGCATGAGGGACTATACAAAAGAGACCCAGTACTTC.

The rearrangement joins TRBV7-9 to TRBJ1-3; D unresolved. With 5 bases removed from V and 10 bases from J, the gap between germline ends came to 12 bases. There are 12 residues in the CDR3. Germline V CDR1 and CDR2: SEHNR, FQNEAQ (reference sequence). CDR3 DNA: TGTGCCAGCAGCCCTCCCCAGCAAACCATATATTTT. It translates to CASSPPQQTIYF.

J is TRBJ1-3 and V is TRBV11-2; TRBD1 agrees at 9 bases. The germline V gene has CDR1 SGHAT and CDR2 FQNNGV. This CDR3 region has 15 residues. With V trimmed by 5 bases and J by 5 bases, 7 bases remained unmatched. The CDR3 reads CASSRIQGARNTIYF. The CDR3 coding sequence is TGTGCCAGCAGCCGCATACAGGGGGCAAGAAACACCATATATTTT.

This clone showed up just a few times. One end of the junction varies from germline; a read error may be responsible. The chain is built from TRBV7-8 and TRBJ1-5; D is unresolved. The CDR3 has 13 amino acids. CDR1 is SGHVS and CDR2 is FQNEAQ in the germline V gene. The CDR3 DNA sequence: TGTGCCAGCAGCCTAGCCCCAGACCGTCCCCAGCATTTT. Translating it yields CASSLAPDRPQHF.

This chain links TRBV2 with TRBJ1-5; 7 bases align to TRBD1. The J segment lost 3 bases and the V segment lost 5 bases, leaving 7 bases of the junction unmatched. Germline loops: CDR1 SNHLY, CDR2 FYNNEI. The length of the CDR3 is 15 residues. CDR3 in amino acids: CASSSQGPFNQPQHF. The CDR3 DNA reads as TGTGCCAGCAGTTCACAGGGGCCATTCAATCAGCCCCAGCATTTT.

This chain links TRBV6-5 with TRBJ2-3; D remains ambiguous. This CDR3 comprises 12 residues. V dropped 4 bases and J dropped 7 bases, with 9 bases sitting between them. Germline V gene lookup returns CDR1 MNHEY and CDR2 SVGAGI. The CDR3 region is CASSSDQNTQYF. CDR3 DNA: TGTGCCAGCAGTTCCGACCAAAATACGCAGTATTTT.

In its sample, this clone was seen once. This rearrangement joins TRBV5-1 to TRBJ2-2, with 7 bases that match TRBD2. The CDR3 loop spans 15 amino acids. V gave up 7 bases and J gave up 1 base; unmatched junction bases: 7. Germline lookup yields CDR1 SGHRS and CDR2 YFSETQ. The CDR3 sequence: CASGDTGGNTGELFF. The CDR3 coding sequence is TGCGCCAGCGGTGACACGGGAGGGAACACCGGGGAGCTGTTTTTT. Together with reference TRBV5-1 and TRBJ2-2, the CDR3 gives the full variable domain: KAGVTQTPRYLIKTRGQQVTLSCSPISGHRSVSWYQQTPGQGLQFLFEYFSETQRNKGNFPGRFSGRQFSNSRSEMNVSTLELGDSALYLCASGDTGGNTGELFFGEGSRLTVL.

The J gene is TRBJ2-2, the V gene TRBV18, with D possibly matching TRBD2 (5 bases). The CDR3 is 16 amino acids. Per germline, CDR1 KGHSH and CDR2 LQKENI. Trimming pared 2 bases from V and 0 bases from J, leaving 10 bases between. The CDR3 reads CASSPVLASNTGELFF. In nucleotides, the CDR3 is TGTGCCAGCTCACCAGTTTTAGCGTCGAACACCGGGGAGCTGTTTTTT. Filled out from reference TRBV18 and TRBJ2-2, the complete variable domain reads NAGVMQNPRHLVRRRGQEARLRCSPMKGHSHVYWYRQLPEEGLKFMVYLQKENIIDESGMPKERFSAEFPKEGPSILRIQQVVRGDSAAYFCASSPVLASNTGELFFGEGSRLTVL.

This clone was observed once. The V and J genes are TRBV5-1 and TRBJ2-7; the D is unclear. CDR1 is SGHRS and CDR2 is YFSETQ in the germline V gene. The ends were cut back, 4 bases at V and 6 bases at J, with 8 bases in the middle. The CDR3 sequence is 11 residues long. CDR3 in DNA: TGCGCCAGCAGCATGGGCGGCGAGCAGTACTTC. Encoded protein: CASSMGGEQYF.

The chain uses TRBV19 and TRBJ2-3, with a tentative D call TRBD2 (7 bases). The germline V and J ends were trimmed by 3 bases and 5 bases, with 18 bases remaining between them. This CDR3 is 16 amino acids long. Germline V gene data show CDR1 as LNHDA and CDR2 as SQIVND (reference sequence). CDR3 loop: CASSIKGGGPGDTQYF. The CDR3 DNA sequence: TGTGCCAGTAGTATTAAGGGGGGGGGCCCTGGAGATACGCAGTATTTT.